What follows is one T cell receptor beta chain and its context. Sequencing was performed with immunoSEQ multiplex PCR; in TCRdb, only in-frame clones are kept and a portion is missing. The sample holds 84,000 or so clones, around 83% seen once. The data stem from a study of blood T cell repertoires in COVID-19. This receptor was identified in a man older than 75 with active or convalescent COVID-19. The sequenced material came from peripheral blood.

The CDR3 DNA is TGTGCCAGCAGCTTGGGATCCGGACATGCAACTAATGAAAAACTGTTTTTT. It encodes CASSLGSGHATNEKLFF. The rearrangement links TRBV5-8 to TRBJ1-4; D is perhaps TRBD1 (5 bases). Trimming took off 0 bases at V and 0 bases at J, with 12 bases between the two ends. Germline CDR1 is SGHTS and CDR2 is YDEGEE. The CDR3 runs to 17 residues. The whole variable domain, filled in from reference TRBV5-8 and TRBJ1-4, reads EAGVTQSPTHLIKTRGQQATLRCSPISGHTSVYWYQQALGLGLQFLLWYDEGEERNRGNFPPRFSGRQFPNYSSELNVNALELEDSALYLCASSLGSGHATNEKLFFGSGTQLSVL.